The present T cell receptor (beta chain) was sequenced within a study of glioma-infiltrating T cells. The study, taken as a whole, reports: Only very few CDR3 sequences appeared in both tissue and blood. Gliomas, especially low-grade, showed above-expected tissue-blood divergence; non-neoplastic patients showed below.

The iRepertoire nested amplicon-rescue multiplex PCR amplified TCR alpha and beta CDR3s from RNA. One-step reverse transcription and amplification started from approximately 100-400 ng of tissue mRNA or PBMC total RNA. TCRdb used MiXCR to reprocess the multiplex PCR reads, holding one entry per CDR3 protein. The profile shows about 180,000 distinct CDR3 sequences, around 40% of them singletons. This clonotype was counted at least ten times. The antigen is undetermined. The sequencing input was glioma tissue, nonneoplastic brain tissue, or PBMCs (not recorded which). This receptor was identified in a human donor with low-grade glioma or glioblastoma, undergoing nonglioma brain surgery, or in good health (not recorded which).

The CDR3 is CASSQGSYEQYF. The DNA of the CDR3 is TGTGCCAGCAGCCAAGGAAGCTACGAGCAGTACTTC. V and J are TRBV3-1 and TRBJ2-7, with D unresolved. CDR1 LGHDT and CDR2 YNNKEL come from the germline V gene (reference sequence). With 1 base removed from V and 3 bases from J, the gap between germline ends came to 4 bases. The CDR3 consists of 12 residues.